One and the same sample provided the 20 T cell receptor beta chains below, sequenced in a study of tumor-infiltrating lymphocytes in localized non-small cell lung cancer. Generated by immunoSEQ multiplex PCR, the TCRdb table keeps only in-frame clones and is missing some. The sample includes 11,000 to 15,000 clones, approximately 68% of them seen just once. The specimen was uninvolved lung tissue not adjacent to the tumor. The receptors derive from a human donor with non-small cell lung cancer.

V and J are TRBV7-8 and TRBJ1-2, with D possibly matching TRBD1 (5 bases). The CDR3 contains 17 residues. Trimming shortened V by 5 bases and J by 7 bases, and 26 bases separated the two germline ends. CDR1 is SGHVS and CDR2 is FQNEAQ in the germline V gene. The CDR3 is CASSPVLRVTERVGYTF. In nucleotides, the CDR3 is TGTGCCAGCAGCCCCGTCCTCAGGGTGACTGAACGCGTTGGCTACACCTTC.

This clone turned up a few times. The gene calls are TRBV28 and TRBJ2-5; D might be TRBD1 or TRBD2, each matching 5 bases. V lost 5 bases to trimming and J lost 2 bases, with 12 bases between them. Germline V gene data show CDR1 as MDHEN and CDR2 as SYDVKM. The CDR3 runs to 14 residues. The CDR3 protein is CASSTRDGQETQYF. The CDR3, as DNA: TGTGCCAGCAGTACCCGGGACGGACAAGAGACCCAGTACTTC.

Here the CDR3 reads CASSQRTGTSTEAFF. CDR3 nucleotides: TGTGCCAGCAGTCAAAGGACAGGGACTTCAACTGAAGCTTTCTTT. The chain has TRBV6-5 and TRBJ1-1, with 8 bases that match TRBD1. The CDR3 has 15 residues. From germline, CDR1 is MNHEY and CDR2 SVGAGI. J gave up 5 bases and V 5 bases, and 10 bases lay outside the gene matches.

Note on this clone: Other DNA sequences in the same sample also yield this CDR3. V gene TRBV11-1 combines with J gene TRBJ2-7; D is unclear. Germline V gene sequence: CDR1 SGHAT, CDR2 FQDESV (reference sequence). Trimming took off 3 bases at V and 6 bases at J, with 9 bases between the two ends. This CDR3 region has 12 residues. The CDR3 spells CASSLVGGEQYF. CDR3 DNA: TGTGCCAGCAGCTTGGTGGGTGGCGAGCAGTACTTC.

This sequence joins TRBV19 and TRBJ1-1; 7 positions agree with TRBD1. This CDR3 has 14 amino acids. CDR1 and CDR2 (germline): LNHDA, SQIVND (reference sequence). J was trimmed by 3 bases and V by 6 bases; bases with no gene match: 7. DNA of the CDR3: TGTGCCAGTAGCCCTCAGGGGGGGGACACTGAAGCTTTCTTT. Translating gives CASSPQGGDTEAFF. Based on the CDR3 plus reference TRBV19 and TRBJ1-1, the full variable domain is DGGITQSPKYLFRKEGQNVTLSCEQNLNHDAMYWYRQDPGQGLRLIYYSQIVNDFQKGDIAEGYSVSREKKESFPLTVTSAQKNPTAFYLCASSPQGGDTEAFFGQGTRLTVV.

DNA of the CDR3: TGTGCCAGCACTTCCCTGGCGGGGGCCAACAATGAGCAGTTCTTC. This translates into CASTSLAGANNEQFF. The chain recombines TRBV6-6 with TRBJ2-1; maybe TRBD2 (7 bases). The CDR3 spans 15 residues. Germline CDR1 and CDR2: MNHNY and SVGAGI (reference sequence). Trimming removed 7 bases at V and 5 bases at J, with 18 bases between.

The rearrangement joins TRBV5-1 to TRBJ1-1, with a weak D call TRBD1 (6 bases). Germline CDR1 SGHRS, CDR2 YFSETQ. Trimming cost V 0 bases and J 4 bases, with 13 bases left between them. The CDR3 has 15 amino acids. The CDR3 region has the DNA TGCGCCAGCAGCTTGGCGAGGACAGTGGGCACTGAAGCTTTCTTT. Amino acids: CASSLARTVGTEAFF.

This chain connects TRBV7-2 to TRBJ2-7; D is possibly TRBD2 (7 bases). The CDR3 loop spans 13 amino acids. The V gene's germline CDR1 is SGHTA and CDR2 FQGNSA. Deletions cut 3 bases from V and 7 bases from J, with 13 bases between. The CDR3 loop is CASSLGGGWEQYF. The CDR3 DNA is TGTGCCAGCAGCTTGGGGGGGGGCTGGGAGCAGTACTTC.

V is TRBV10-2 and J is TRBJ1-2; no clear D gene. The germline gives CDR1 WSHSY, CDR2 SAAADI. CDR3 length: 18 amino acids. V was trimmed by 3 bases and J by 6 bases, leaving 26 bases between them. The CDR3 protein is CASSETVEGFNNGNGYTF. The CDR3 DNA reads as TGCGCCAGCAGTGAAACTGTAGAAGGCTTCAACAATGGGAATGGCTACACCTTC.

This clone was recorded only once. The V gene is TRBV7-2, the J gene TRBJ2-7; TRBD1 agrees at 8 bases. CDR1 SGHTA and CDR2 FQGNSA come from the germline V gene. With V trimmed by 5 bases and J by 3 bases, 6 bases remained unmatched. CDR3 length: 14 amino acids. The DNA for the CDR3 is TGTGCCAGCAGCCAATACAGGGGGAGCTACGAGCAGTACTTC. The encoded protein is CASSQYRGSYEQYF.

This clone occurred a few times. The rearrangement uses TRBV5-6 and TRBJ1-1, with D possibly matching TRBD1 (6 bases). Germline loops: CDR1 SGHDT, CDR2 YYEEEE. V lost 5 bases, J lost 10 bases, and 24 bases lay in between. CDR3 length: 15 amino acids. The CDR3 coding sequence is TGTGCCAGCAGTTACCGTTTTAGACAGGCGCGGGTAGCTTTCTTT. Protein: CASSYRFRQARVAFF.

This chain links TRBV7-6 with TRBJ2-7; 11 bases map to TRBD2. Losses at the gene ends were 6 bases for V and 1 base for J; bases not matched to a gene: 5. Germline loops: CDR1 SGHVS, CDR2 FNYEAQ. The CDR3 extends over 15 amino acids. The CDR3 DNA follows: TGTGCCAGCAGTGGGGGGACTAGCGGTTCCTACGAGCAGTACTTC. Protein product: CASSGGTSGSYEQYF. Based on the CDR3 plus reference TRBV7-6 and TRBJ2-7, the full variable domain is GAGVSQSPRYKVTKRGQDVALRCDPISGHVSLYWYRQALGQGPEFLTYFNYEAQQDKSGLPNDRFSAERPEGSISTLTIQRTEQRDSAMYRCASSGGTSGSYEQYFGPGTRLTVT.

The V gene is TRBV6-5, the J gene TRBJ2-3; TRBD2 aligns across 13 bases. The CDR3 runs to 16 residues. Germline lookup yields CDR1 MNHEY and CDR2 SVGAGI. Unmatched junction bases numbered 6, after V lost 4 bases and J lost 5 bases. DNA of the CDR3: TGTGCCAGCAGTTTAGGACTAGCGGGGGTGATAGATACGCAGTATTTT. Protein sequence: CASSLGLAGVIDTQYF.

This chain uses TRBV4-2 with TRBJ2-5, with TRBD2 identical over 11 bases. The CDR3 totals 15 residues. Trimming at V came to 5 bases and at J to 7 bases, leaving 9 bases not matched to a gene. The germline CDR1 and CDR2 sequences are LGHNA and YNFKEQ. CDR3 sequence: CASSSLAGGGGTQYF. The CDR3 DNA reads TGTGCCAGCAGCTCCCTAGCGGGGGGCGGGGGGACCCAGTACTTC.

The V gene is TRBV7-9, the J gene TRBJ2-3, with 9 bases identical to TRBD2. CDR1 and CDR2 (germline): SEHNR, FQNEAQ (reference sequence). Trimming at V came to 1 base and at J to 6 bases, leaving 5 bases not matched to a gene. There are 15 residues in the CDR3. CDR3 nucleotide sequence: TGTGCCAGCAGCTTAGTGACTAGCGGTGGGGATACGCAGTATTTT. It specifies CASSLVTSGGDTQYF.

The chain uses TRBV25-1 and TRBJ2-7; TRBD1 matches 8 bases. V lost 8 bases, J lost 2 bases, and 14 bases stayed unmatched. The CDR3 length is 16 residues. CDR1 and CDR2 (germline): MGHDK, SYGVNS. CDR3 amino acids: CASAGRGQLSAYEQYF. In DNA, the CDR3 is TGTGCCAGCGCCGGCAGGGGGCAGTTGTCGGCCTACGAGCAGTACTTC.

The CDR3 DNA reads as TGCGCCAGCAGTGAAGGGGTGACCTACGAGCAGTACTTC. It encodes CASSEGVTYEQYF. This chain links TRBV10-2 with TRBJ2-7; D perhaps matches TRBD1 (5 bases). Germline V gene lookup returns CDR1 WSHSY and CDR2 SAAADI. The CDR3 sequence is 13 residues long. The germline V and J ends were trimmed by 3 bases and 2 bases, with 8 bases remaining between them.

The V gene is TRBV27, the J gene TRBJ2-1, with D tentatively TRBD1 (5 bases). The ends were cut back, 10 bases at V and 4 bases at J, with 26 bases in the middle. Germline CDR1 MNHEY, CDR2 SMNVEV (reference sequence). This CDR3 has 17 amino acids. For the CDR3, the DNA is TGTGCCACCAGGGTACTTCAGCAGAGTCCTACATACAATGAGCAGTTCTTC. This gives the protein CATRVLQQSPTYNEQFF.

This sequence joins TRBV7-8 and TRBJ1-5; D not resolved. The germline CDR1 and CDR2 sequences are SGHVS and FQNEAQ. V was trimmed by 5 bases and J by 4 bases, leaving 18 bases between them. The CDR3 runs to 16 residues. In DNA form, the CDR3 reads TGTGCCAGCAGCCCAAATCATCAAGGGCTTAATCAGCCCCAGCATTTT. It specifies CASSPNHQGLNQPQHF.

The chain joins TRBV19 to TRBJ1-5; no firm D call. This CDR3 is 13 amino acids long. Germline-derived CDR1 and CDR2 are LNHDA and SQIVND (reference sequence). The V end lost 7 bases, the J end lost 0 bases, and 7 bases lay between the germline ends. The CDR3 sequence is CASKQYSNQPQHF. In DNA, the CDR3 is TGTGCCAGTAAGCAGTATAGCAATCAGCCCCAGCATTTT.